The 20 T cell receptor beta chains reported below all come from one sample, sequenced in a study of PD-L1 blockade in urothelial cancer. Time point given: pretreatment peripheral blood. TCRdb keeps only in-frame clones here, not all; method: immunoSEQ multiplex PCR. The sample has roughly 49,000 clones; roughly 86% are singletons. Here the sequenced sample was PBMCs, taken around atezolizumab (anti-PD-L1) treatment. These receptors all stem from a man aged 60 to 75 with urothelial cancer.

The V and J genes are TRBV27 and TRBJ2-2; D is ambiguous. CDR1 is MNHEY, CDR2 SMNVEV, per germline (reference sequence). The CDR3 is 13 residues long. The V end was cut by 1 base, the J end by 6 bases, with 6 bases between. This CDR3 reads CASSLWSAGELFF. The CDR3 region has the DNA TGTGCCAGCAGTTTATGGAGCGCCGGGGAGCTGTTTTTT.

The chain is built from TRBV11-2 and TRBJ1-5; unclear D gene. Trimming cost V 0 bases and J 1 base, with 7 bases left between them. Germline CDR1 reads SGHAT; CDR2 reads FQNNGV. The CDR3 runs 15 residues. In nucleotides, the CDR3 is TGTGCCAGCAGCTTAGACGGAGGGAGCAATCAGCCCCAGCATTTT. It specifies CASSLDGGSNQPQHF.

CDR3 sequence reads: CAISPRGRDTEAFF. CDR3 sequence (DNA): TGTGCCATCAGTCCTAGGGGGAGAGACACTGAAGCTTTCTTT. The rearrangement joins TRBV10-3 to TRBJ1-1; D possibly corresponds to TRBD1 (6 bases). Deletions cut 5 bases from V and 3 bases from J, with 13 bases between. The germline gives CDR1 ENHRY, CDR2 SYGVKD. CDR3 length equals 14 residues.

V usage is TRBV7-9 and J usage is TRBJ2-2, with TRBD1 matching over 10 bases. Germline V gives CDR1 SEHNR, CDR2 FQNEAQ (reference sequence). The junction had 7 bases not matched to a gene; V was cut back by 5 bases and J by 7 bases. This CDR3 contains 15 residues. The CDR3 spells CASSPKTGGIGELFF. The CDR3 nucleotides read TGTGCCAGCAGCCCAAAGACAGGGGGCATCGGGGAGCTGTTTTTT. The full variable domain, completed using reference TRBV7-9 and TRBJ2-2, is DTGVSQNPRHKITKRGQNVTFRCDPISEHNRLYWYRQTLGQGPEFLTYFQNEAQLEKSRLLSDRFSAERPKGSFSTLEIQRTEQGDSAMYLCASSPKTGGIGELFFGEGSRLTVL.

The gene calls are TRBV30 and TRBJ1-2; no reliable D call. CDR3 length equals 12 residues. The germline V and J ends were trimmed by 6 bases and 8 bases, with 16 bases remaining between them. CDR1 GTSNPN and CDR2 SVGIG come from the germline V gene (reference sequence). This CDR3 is CACRRAGWGYTF. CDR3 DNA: TGTGCCTGTCGTCGGGCGGGTTGGGGCTACACCTTC.

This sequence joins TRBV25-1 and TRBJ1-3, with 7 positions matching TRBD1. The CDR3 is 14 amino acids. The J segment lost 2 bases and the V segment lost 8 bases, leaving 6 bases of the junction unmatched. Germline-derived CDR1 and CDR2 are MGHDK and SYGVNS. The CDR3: CASEGTDAGNTIYF. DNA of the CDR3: TGTGCCAGCGAAGGGACAGACGCTGGAAACACCATATATTTT.

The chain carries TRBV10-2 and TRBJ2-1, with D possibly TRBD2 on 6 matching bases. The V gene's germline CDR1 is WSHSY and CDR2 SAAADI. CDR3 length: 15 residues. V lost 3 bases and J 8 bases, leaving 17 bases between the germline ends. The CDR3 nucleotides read TGCGCCAGCAGTGATCCGGGACTCTATGTATATGAGCAGTTCTTC. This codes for CASSDPGLYVYEQFF.

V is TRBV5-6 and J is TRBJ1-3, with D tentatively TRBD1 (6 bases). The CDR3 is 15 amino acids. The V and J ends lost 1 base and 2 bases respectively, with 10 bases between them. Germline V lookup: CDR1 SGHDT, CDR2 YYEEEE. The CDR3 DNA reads TGTGCCAGCAGCTTGAACGGGGGGCCTGGAAACACCATATATTTT. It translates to CASSLNGGPGNTIYF.

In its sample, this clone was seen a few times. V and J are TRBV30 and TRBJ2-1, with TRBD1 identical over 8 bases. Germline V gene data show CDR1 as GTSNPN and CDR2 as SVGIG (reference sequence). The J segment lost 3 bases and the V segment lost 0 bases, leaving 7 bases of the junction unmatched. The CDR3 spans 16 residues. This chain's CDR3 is CAWSVMGRGLYNEQFF. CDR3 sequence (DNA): TGTGCCTGGAGTGTAATGGGCAGGGGGCTCTACAATGAGCAGTTCTTC.

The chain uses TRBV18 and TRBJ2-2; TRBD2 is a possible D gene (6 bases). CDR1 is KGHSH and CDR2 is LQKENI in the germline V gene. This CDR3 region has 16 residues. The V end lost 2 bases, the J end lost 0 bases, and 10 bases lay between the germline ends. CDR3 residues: CASSPSGVTNTGELFF. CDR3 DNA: TGTGCCAGCTCACCATCGGGGGTGACGAACACCGGGGAGCTGTTTTTT.

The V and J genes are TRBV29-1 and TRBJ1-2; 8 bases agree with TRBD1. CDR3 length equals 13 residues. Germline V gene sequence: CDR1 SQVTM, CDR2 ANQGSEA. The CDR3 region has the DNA TGCACAACTACAGGGGGGGCGGACTATGGCTACACCTTC. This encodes CTTTGGADYGYTF.

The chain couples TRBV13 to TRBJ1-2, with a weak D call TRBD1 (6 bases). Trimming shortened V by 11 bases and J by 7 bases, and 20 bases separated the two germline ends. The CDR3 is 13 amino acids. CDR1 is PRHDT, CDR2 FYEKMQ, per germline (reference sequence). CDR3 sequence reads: CAGLREGGSGYTF. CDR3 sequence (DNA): TGTGCCGGGCTCCGGGAGGGGGGGTCTGGCTACACCTTC.

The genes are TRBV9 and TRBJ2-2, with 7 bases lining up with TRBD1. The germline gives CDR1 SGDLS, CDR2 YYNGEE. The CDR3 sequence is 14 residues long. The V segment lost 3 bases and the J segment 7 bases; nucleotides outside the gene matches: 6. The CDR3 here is CASSATGSGGELFF. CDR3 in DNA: TGTGCCAGCAGCGCGACAGGGTCAGGCGGGGAGCTGTTTTTT.

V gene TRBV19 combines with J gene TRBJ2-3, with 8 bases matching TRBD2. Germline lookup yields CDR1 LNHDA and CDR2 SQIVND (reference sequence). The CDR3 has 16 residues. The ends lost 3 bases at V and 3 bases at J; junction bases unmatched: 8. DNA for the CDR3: TGTGCCAGTAGTATGAGTCCGGGAGGGGGTACAGATACGCAGTATTTT. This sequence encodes CASSMSPGGGTDTQYF.

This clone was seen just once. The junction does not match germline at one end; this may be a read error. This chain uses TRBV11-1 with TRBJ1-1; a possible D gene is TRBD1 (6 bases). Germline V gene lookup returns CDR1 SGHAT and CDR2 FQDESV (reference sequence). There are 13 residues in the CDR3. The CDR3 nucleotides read TGTGCCAGCAGCTTGAGGCCTCTACAGGGCCCGGACTTT. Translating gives CASSLRPLQGPDF.

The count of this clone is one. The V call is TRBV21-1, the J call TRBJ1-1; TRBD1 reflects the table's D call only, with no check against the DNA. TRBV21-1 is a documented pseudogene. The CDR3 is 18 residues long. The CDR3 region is CASSKSATGDMMNTEAFF. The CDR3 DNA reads TGTGCCAGCAGCAAATCCGCTACAGGGGATATGATGAACACTGAAGCTTTCTTT.

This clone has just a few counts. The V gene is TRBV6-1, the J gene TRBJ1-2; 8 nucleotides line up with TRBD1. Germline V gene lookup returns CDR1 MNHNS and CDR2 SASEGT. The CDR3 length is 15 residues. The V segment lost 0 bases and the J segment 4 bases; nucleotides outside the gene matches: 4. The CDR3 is CASSEAQGAGYGYTF. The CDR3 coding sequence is TGTGCCAGCAGTGAAGCTCAGGGGGCCGGCTATGGCTACACCTTC.

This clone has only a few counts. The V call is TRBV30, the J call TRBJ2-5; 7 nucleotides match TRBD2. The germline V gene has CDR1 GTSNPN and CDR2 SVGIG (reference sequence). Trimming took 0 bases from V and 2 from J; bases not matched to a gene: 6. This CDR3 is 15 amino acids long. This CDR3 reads CAWSVEAGVQETQYF. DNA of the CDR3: TGTGCCTGGAGTGTAGAGGCGGGAGTTCAAGAGACCCAGTACTTC.

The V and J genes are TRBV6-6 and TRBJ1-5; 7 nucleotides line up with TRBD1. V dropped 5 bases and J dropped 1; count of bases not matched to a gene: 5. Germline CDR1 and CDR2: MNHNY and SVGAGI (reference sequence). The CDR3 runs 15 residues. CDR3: CASSLEGASNQPQHF. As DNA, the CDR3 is TGTGCCAGCAGTCTGGAGGGGGCCAGCAATCAGCCCCAGCATTTT.

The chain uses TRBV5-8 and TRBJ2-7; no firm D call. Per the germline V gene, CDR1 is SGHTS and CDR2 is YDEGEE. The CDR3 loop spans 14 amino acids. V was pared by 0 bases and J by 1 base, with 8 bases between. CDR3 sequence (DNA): TGTGCCAGCAGCTTGGTTCCGGGTTCCTACGAGCAGTACTTC. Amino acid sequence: CASSLVPGSYEQYF.